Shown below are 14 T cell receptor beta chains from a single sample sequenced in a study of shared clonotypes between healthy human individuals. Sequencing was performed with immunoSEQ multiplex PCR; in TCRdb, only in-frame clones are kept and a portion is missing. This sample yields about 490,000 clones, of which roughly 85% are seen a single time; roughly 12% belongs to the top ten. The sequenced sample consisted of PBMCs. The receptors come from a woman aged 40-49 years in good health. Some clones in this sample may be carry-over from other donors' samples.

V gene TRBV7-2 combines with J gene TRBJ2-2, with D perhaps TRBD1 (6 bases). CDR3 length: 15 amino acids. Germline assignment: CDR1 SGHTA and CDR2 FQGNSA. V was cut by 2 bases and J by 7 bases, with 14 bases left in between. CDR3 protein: CASSLRARGVGELFF. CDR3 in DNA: TGTGCCAGCAGCTTACGGGCCAGGGGAGTCGGGGAGCTGTTTTTT.

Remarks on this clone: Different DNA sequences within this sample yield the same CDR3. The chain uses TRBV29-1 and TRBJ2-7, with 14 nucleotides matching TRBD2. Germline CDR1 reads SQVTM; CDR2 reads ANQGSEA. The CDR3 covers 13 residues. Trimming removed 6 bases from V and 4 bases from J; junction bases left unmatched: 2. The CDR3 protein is CSVGTSGSYEQYF. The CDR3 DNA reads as TGCAGCGTCGGGACTAGCGGGAGTTACGAGCAGTACTTC.

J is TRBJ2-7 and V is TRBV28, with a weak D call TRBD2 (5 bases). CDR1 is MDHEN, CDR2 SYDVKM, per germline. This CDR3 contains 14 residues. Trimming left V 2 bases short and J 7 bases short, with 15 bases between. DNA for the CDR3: TGTGCCAGCAGTTTAATGAGGCTAGCTGGAGAGCAGTACTTC. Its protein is CASSLMRLAGEQYF.

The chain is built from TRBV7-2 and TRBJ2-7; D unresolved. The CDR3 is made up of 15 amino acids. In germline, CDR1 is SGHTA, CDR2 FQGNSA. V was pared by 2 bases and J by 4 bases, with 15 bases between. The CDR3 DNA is TGTGCCAGCAGCTTAAAATCGGCTCAGACGTACGAGCAGTACTTC. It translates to CASSLKSAQTYEQYF.

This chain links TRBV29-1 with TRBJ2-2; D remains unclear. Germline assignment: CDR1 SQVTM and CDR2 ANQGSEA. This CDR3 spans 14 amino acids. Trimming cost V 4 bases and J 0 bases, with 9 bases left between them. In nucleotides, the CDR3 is TGCAGCGTTGGGGGTAAGGCGAACACCGGGGAGCTGTTTTTT. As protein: CSVGGKANTGELFF.

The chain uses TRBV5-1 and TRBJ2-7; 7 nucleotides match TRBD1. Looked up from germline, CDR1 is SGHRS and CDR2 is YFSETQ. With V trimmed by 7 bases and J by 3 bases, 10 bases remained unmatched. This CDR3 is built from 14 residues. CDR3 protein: CASGPGTANYEQYF. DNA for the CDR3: TGCGCCAGCGGACCCGGGACAGCTAACTACGAGCAGTACTTC.

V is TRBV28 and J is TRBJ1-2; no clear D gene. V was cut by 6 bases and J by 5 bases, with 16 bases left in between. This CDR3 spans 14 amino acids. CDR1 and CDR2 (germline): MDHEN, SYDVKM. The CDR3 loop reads CASRTGVGVYGYTF. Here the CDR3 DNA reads TGTGCCAGCAGGACCGGGGTTGGGGTTTATGGCTACACCTTC.

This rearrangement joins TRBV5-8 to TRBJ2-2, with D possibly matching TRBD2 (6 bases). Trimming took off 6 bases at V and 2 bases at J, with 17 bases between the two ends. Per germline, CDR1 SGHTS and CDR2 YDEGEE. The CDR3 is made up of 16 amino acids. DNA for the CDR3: TGTGCCAGCAACGTCGGAGGGTCGTTTAACACCGGGGAGCTGTTTTTT. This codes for CASNVGGSFNTGELFF.

CDR3 in amino acids: CAWSEGVDTEAFF. The CDR3 DNA is TGTGCCTGGAGCGAGGGTGTGGACACTGAAGCTTTCTTT. The gene calls are TRBV30 and TRBJ1-1; D unresolved. Trimming shortened V by 3 bases and J by 3 bases, and 11 bases separated the two germline ends. The CDR3 spans 13 residues. Per the germline V gene, CDR1 is GTSNPN and CDR2 is SVGIG (reference sequence).

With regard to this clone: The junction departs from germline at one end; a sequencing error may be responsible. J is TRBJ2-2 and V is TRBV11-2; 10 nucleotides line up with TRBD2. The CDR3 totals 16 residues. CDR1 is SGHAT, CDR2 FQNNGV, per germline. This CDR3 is CASSLRLAGGTRELFF. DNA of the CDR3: TGTGCCAGCAGCTTAAGACTAGCGGGTGGCACCCGGGAGCTGTTTTTT.

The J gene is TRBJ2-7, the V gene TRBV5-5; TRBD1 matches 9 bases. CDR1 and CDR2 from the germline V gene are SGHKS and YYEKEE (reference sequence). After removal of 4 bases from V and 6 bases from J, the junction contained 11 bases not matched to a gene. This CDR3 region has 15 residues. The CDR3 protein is CASSEDPGQGFEQYF. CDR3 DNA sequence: TGTGCCAGCAGCGAAGACCCGGGACAGGGTTTCGAGCAGTACTTC.

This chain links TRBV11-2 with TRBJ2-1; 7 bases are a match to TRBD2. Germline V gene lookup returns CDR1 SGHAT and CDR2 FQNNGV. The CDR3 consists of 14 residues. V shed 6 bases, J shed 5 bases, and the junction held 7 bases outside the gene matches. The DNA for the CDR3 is TGTGCCAGCAGGGAGTGGGGGAGGGACAATGAGCAGTTCTTC. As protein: CASREWGRDNEQFF. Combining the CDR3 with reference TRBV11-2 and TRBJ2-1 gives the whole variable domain EAGVAQSPRYKIIEKRQSVAFWCNPISGHATLYWYQQILGQGPKLLIQFQNNGVVDDSQLPKDRFSAERLKGVDSTLKIQPAKLEDSAVYLCASREWGRDNEQFFGPGTRLTVL.

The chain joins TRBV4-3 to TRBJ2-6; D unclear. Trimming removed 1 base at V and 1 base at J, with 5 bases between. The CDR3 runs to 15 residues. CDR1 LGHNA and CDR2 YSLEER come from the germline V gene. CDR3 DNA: TGCGCCAGCAGCCAAGCTTCGTCTGGGGCCAACGTCCTGACTTTC. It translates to CASSQASSGANVLTF.

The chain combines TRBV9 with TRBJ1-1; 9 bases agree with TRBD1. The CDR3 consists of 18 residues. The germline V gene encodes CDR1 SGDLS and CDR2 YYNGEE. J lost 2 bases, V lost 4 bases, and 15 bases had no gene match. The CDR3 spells CASSTPRTGGTENTEAFF. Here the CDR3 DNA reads TGTGCCAGCAGCACCCCCCGAACAGGGGGCACCGAAAACACTGAAGCTTTCTTT.